This TCR beta chain stems from a study of shared T cell receptors in the human thymus. Repertoires were generated with immunoSEQ multiplex PCR, while TCRdb's copy carries only in-frame clones and drops some. Seen here are approximately 660,000 clones, roughly 88% observed once, and the top ten hold approximately 0.01%. These data were also reused for a study on human thymus T cells. As that report states: Healthy Finnish infants undergoing corrective surgery for congenital heart defects provided the donor material. Thymic resections from corrective heart surgery supplied the tissue.

The source material was thymocytes. The receptor's source is a boy in the first two years of life with a congenital heart defect.

This CDR3 is CASSSWTGKEQYF. CDR3 DNA sequence: TGTGCCAGCAGCTCGTGGACTGGAAAGGAGCAGTACTTC. The chain uses TRBV11-2 and TRBJ2-7, with a tentative D call TRBD2 (5 bases). V was trimmed by 4 bases and J by 7 bases, leaving 14 bases between them. The CDR3 runs to 13 residues. The V gene's germline CDR1 is SGHAT and CDR2 FQNNGV.